The 9 T cell receptor beta chains reported below all come from one sample, sequenced in a study of T cells in women clearing cervical HPV infection. The data were produced by immunoSEQ multiplex PCR, yet TCRdb's version contains in-frame clones alone and is incomplete. This sample's table has tens of thousands of clones. Sequencing input: blood buffy coat. The receptor set was obtained from a woman aged 18 to 75 with a cervical HPV16 infection that either progressed to CIN3+ or cleared (not recorded which).

Remarks on this clone: The read halts 3 residues ahead of the CDR3 end, with the missing end drawn from the germline J gene. V usage is TRBV7-9 and J usage is TRBJ1-2; the D is unclear. The CDR3 length is 15 residues. Germline assignment: CDR1 SEHNR and CDR2 FQNEAQ (reference sequence). CDR3 DNA, as far as it was read: TGTGCCAGCACCATTAGCGGGAGCGGCCACTACGAC. It codes for CASTISGSGHYD. The full CDR3 protein reads CASTISGSGHYDYTF.

As regards this clone: The missing CDR3 end, 3 residues past where the read stops, is filled in from the germline J gene. J is TRBJ2-3 and V is TRBV7-6, with D perhaps matching TRBD1 (6 bases). The CDR3 has 15 amino acids. Germline V gene data show CDR1 as SGHVS and CDR2 as FNYEAQ. With 5 bases removed from V and 5 bases from J, the gap between germline ends came to 17 bases. The CDR3: CASSQMAGDGDTQYF. The part of the CDR3 DNA that was read is TGTGCCAGCAGCCAAATGGCAGGGGACGGAGATACG.

Of note for this clone: Coverage ceases 3 residues before the CDR3 finishes, and the germline J gene fills in the end. The chain combines TRBV19 with TRBJ2-1; 7 nucleotides agree with TRBD2. CDR3 length: 16 amino acids. Germline CDR1 LNHDA, CDR2 SQIVND (reference sequence). Unmatched junction bases numbered 12, after V lost 3 bases and J lost 7 bases. The CDR3 here is CASSMETVSGPNEQFF. The covered CDR3 bases are TGTGCCAGTAGTATGGAAACCGTTAGCGGGCCGAATGAG.

About this clone itself: At one of its ends the junction is not consistent with the germline gene, which may arise from a read error. Sequencing ends 3 residues short of the CDR3 end; the germline J gene provides the rest. At the DNA level, this CDR3 is encoded by other sequences in the same sample as well. This chain connects TRBV18 to TRBJ1-3; 7 nucleotides match TRBD1. The germline V gene encodes CDR1 KGHSH and CDR2 LQKENI. This CDR3 is 17 amino acids long. CDR3 bases read: TGTGCCAGCTCACCACTGGCAGGGGGACTTTCTGGAAACACT. Protein: CASSPLAGGLSGNT. The whole CDR3 protein reads CASSPLAGGLSGNTIYF.

With regard to this clone: The CDR3 extends 3 residues past the end of the read, so its final part is completed from the germline J gene. The V gene is TRBV20-1, the J gene TRBJ1-1; 7 bases line up with TRBD1. The V and J ends lost 2 bases and 3 bases, in that order; junction bases with no gene match: 6. The CDR3 length is 14 residues. The germline CDR1 and CDR2 sequences are DFQATT and SNEGSKA (reference sequence). The CDR3 region is CSARITRGHTEAFF. Incomplete CDR3 DNA: TGCAGTGCTAGAATCACTAGGGGGCACACTGAA.

The part of the CDR3 DNA that was read is TGTGCCAGCAGTGATGTGGGGGGGGCCAATCAGCCC. Translated, it gives CASSDVGGANQP. The CDR3 as a whole reads CASSDVGGANQPQHF. The chain employs TRBV6-1 and TRBJ1-5; possible D gene TRBD1, 6 bases. The sequenced fragment ends 3 residues before the CDR3 boundary, so the rest is inferred from the germline J gene. Per germline, CDR1 MNHNS and CDR2 SASEGT. Trimming stripped 3 bases from V and 3 bases from J, with 12 bases between. The CDR3 has 15 amino acids.

In the case of this clone: The read ends 3 residues before the CDR3 terminus; that terminus is restored from the germline J gene. Additional DNA sequences in this sample encode the identical CDR3. The chain uses TRBV23-1 and TRBJ1-4; D not certain. TRBV23-1 is assigned to the ORF class and has an uncertain function. The CDR3 covers 17 residues. V dropped 3 bases and J dropped 4 bases, with 18 bases sitting between them. CDR3 region: CASSHHPLFRFNEKLFF. The CDR3 bases that were read are TGCGCCAGCAGTCACCATCCGTTGTTCAGGTTTAATGAAAAA.

This clone ranks as medium-sized in terms of frequency. Coverage ceases 3 residues before the CDR3 finishes, and the germline J gene fills in the end. The V gene is TRBV19, the J gene TRBJ2-1; 9 bases align to TRBD2. V was pared by 4 bases and J by 8 bases, with 0 bases of the junction left unmatched. The germline gives CDR1 LNHDA, CDR2 SQIVND (reference sequence). The CDR3 is 12 residues long. The CDR3 reads CASSSGGDEQFF. The sequenced part of the CDR3 DNA is TGTGCCAGTAGTAGCGGGGGGGATGAG.

As to this clone: The sequence runs out 3 residues before the end of the CDR3; the remainder is reconstructed from the germline J gene. The genes are TRBV30 and TRBJ2-2, with 7 bases aligning to TRBD1. The V gene's germline CDR1 is GTSNPN and CDR2 SVGIG (reference sequence). The CDR3 is made up of 16 amino acids. CDR3 amino acids: CAWSPGQRTTNEKLFF. The sequenced CDR3 bases are TGTGCCTGGAGTCCGGGACAGAGGACAACTAATGAAAAG.